The entry that follows covers one TCR beta chain sequence. Original data processing: By means of reference gene primer amplification, nucleated cell counts were estimated. The table came from immunoSEQ multiplex PCR; TCRdb's copy has only in-frame clones and leaves some out. V, J and clone size derive from that table, while D and trimming were established from the DNA sequence. The data show more than 60,000 clones, around 90% seen once. This sample is drawn from a study of blood T cell repertoires in COVID-19. Study-level information: Samples taken during acute and convalescent COVID-19 were collected in the United States, Italy and Spain.

CDR1 and CDR2 (germline): SGHVS, FNYEAQ. The V gene lost 5 bases and the J gene lost 7 bases, with 17 bases spanning the gap. The CDR3 totals 14 residues. The sequenced material came from peripheral blood. The rearrangement joins TRBV7-6 to TRBJ1-1, with D perhaps TRBD1 (5 bases). This TCR derives from a woman aged 80 or older with active or convalescent COVID-19. CDR3 amino acids: CASSPTVKTFEAFF. The CDR3 DNA is TGTGCCAGCAGCCCGACAGTAAAAACCTTTGAAGCTTTCTTT.